A single sample gave rise to the 27 T cell receptor beta chains below, sequenced in a study of T cell changes during pregnancy in multiple sclerosis. Data came from immunoSEQ multiplex PCR; TCRdb stores just in-frame clones and leaves some out. The sample lists 45,000 to 60,000 clones; roughly 92% were seen once. The sample in question was CD4+ T cells from peripheral blood mononuclear cells, obtained in the third trimester of pregnancy. The origin of the receptors is a female donor with multiple sclerosis, enrolled in a pregnancy study.

The rearrangement links TRBV4-1 to TRBJ2-3, with a tentative D call TRBD1 (6 bases). The V gene's germline CDR1 is MGHRA and CDR2 YSYEKL. The CDR3 spans 14 residues. V was cut by 3 bases and J by 2 bases, with 9 bases left in between. The CDR3 reads CASSQRTATDTQYF. CDR3 bases: TGCGCCAGCAGCCAGAGGACAGCCACAGATACGCAGTATTTT.

The chain combines TRBV19 with TRBJ1-2; D gene unclear. CDR3 length: 13 amino acids. Germline values: CDR1 LNHDA, CDR2 SQIVND (reference sequence). Trimming took off 4 bases at V and 7 bases at J, with 13 bases between the two ends. DNA of the CDR3: TGTGCCAGTAGTACCATTAACTGGAGTGGCTACACCTTC. It is translated as CASSTINWSGYTF.

The chain is built from TRBV7-2 and TRBJ2-5, with a weak D call TRBD1 (5 bases). Germline assignment: CDR1 SGHTA and CDR2 FQGNSA. V lost 4 bases and J lost 2, with 8 bases in between. The CDR3 is 13 amino acids. The chain's CDR3 is CASSSRVQETQYF. CDR3 bases: TGTGCCAGCAGCTCCAGGGTTCAAGAGACCCAGTACTTC.

A few counts support this clone. This chain joins TRBV14 and TRBJ1-1; D ambiguous. V lost 4 bases and J lost 2, with 8 bases in between. Germline CDR1 SGHDN, CDR2 FVKESK. The CDR3 totals 13 residues. The CDR3 loop is CASSPSLNTEAFF. The CDR3 nucleotides read TGTGCCAGCAGCCCGAGTCTTAACACTGAAGCTTTCTTT.

Here the CDR3 DNA reads TGTGCCAGCAGCCCCCGTTTACTGACAGGGAACACTGAAGCTTTCTTT. It codes for CASSPRLLTGNTEAFF. The V and J genes are TRBV14 and TRBJ1-1; weak D call: TRBD1 (6 bases). Germline V gene sequence: CDR1 SGHDN, CDR2 FVKESK. The CDR3 contains 16 residues. The V end lost 4 bases, the J end lost 1 base, and 16 bases lay between the germline ends.

This clone was found once. CDR3 region: CASSFRGLGNTIYF. The CDR3 coding sequence is TGTGCCAGCAGTTTCAGGGGGCTCGGAAACACCATATATTTT. The V gene is TRBV27, the J gene TRBJ1-3, with 8 nucleotides matching TRBD1. The CDR3 length is 14 residues. Germline V gives CDR1 MNHEY, CDR2 SMNVEV (reference sequence). With V trimmed by 3 bases and J by 4 bases, 2 bases remained unmatched.

V usage is TRBV5-1 and J usage is TRBJ2-2; possibly TRBD2 for D (6 bases). Germline-derived CDR1 and CDR2 are SGHRS and YFSETQ. There are 14 residues in the CDR3. Trimming removed 5 bases at V and 9 bases at J, with 17 bases between. The CDR3 loop reads CASSPPVRGWELFF. CDR3 sequence (DNA): TGCGCCAGCAGTCCCCCAGTGCGGGGTTGGGAGCTGTTTTTT. The full variable domain, its missing parts supplied by reference TRBV5-1 and TRBJ2-2, is KAGVTQTPRYLIKTRGQQVTLSCSPISGHRSVSWYQQTPGQGLQFLFEYFSETQRNKGNFPGRFSGRQFSNSRSEMNVSTLELGDSALYLCASSPPVRGWELFFGEGSRLTVL.

V and J are TRBV4-2 and TRBJ2-3, with TRBD2 matching over 9 bases. The J segment lost 4 bases and the V segment lost 5 bases, leaving 7 bases of the junction unmatched. The CDR3 is made up of 15 amino acids. CDR1 and CDR2 (germline): LGHNA, YNFKEQ. The CDR3, as DNA: TGTGCCAGCAGCTCGCGGGGGGGCCGGGCAGATACGCAGTATTTT. Protein product: CASSSRGGRADTQYF.

This chain uses TRBV9 with TRBJ1-6; the D gene is possibly TRBD1 (5 bases). The germline CDR1 and CDR2 sequences are SGDLS and YYNGEE. V was cut by 0 bases and J by 4 bases, with 11 bases left in between. The CDR3 extends over 16 amino acids. The CDR3 sequence is CASSVDQGSYNSPLHF. Written as DNA, the CDR3 is TGTGCCAGCAGCGTAGACCAGGGTAGTTATAATTCACCCCTCCACTTT.

This chain links TRBV10-2 with TRBJ1-1; tentatively, D is TRBD1 (6 bases). The V gene's germline CDR1 is WSHSY and CDR2 SAAADI. Deletions cut 0 bases from V and 0 bases from J, with 14 bases between. The CDR3 consists of 17 residues. The CDR3 DNA sequence: TGCGCCAGCAGTGAGTCCGTGGGGGGGCGTATGAACACTGAAGCTTTCTTT. Translating gives CASSESVGGRMNTEAFF.

This clone was observed once. The chain joins TRBV27 to TRBJ2-1; D not certain. The V and J ends lost 3 bases and 7 bases respectively, with 22 bases between them. The CDR3 length is 17 residues. Per germline, CDR1 MNHEY and CDR2 SMNVEV (reference sequence). Here the CDR3 reads CASSLVRSPAPPNEQFF. The CDR3 nucleotides are TGTGCCAGCAGTTTGGTGAGGTCTCCAGCTCCCCCTAATGAGCAGTTCTTC.

The chain combines TRBV25-1 with TRBJ1-3; possibly TRBD1 for D (6 bases). This CDR3 region has 15 residues. Germline CDR1 is MGHDK and CDR2 is SYGVNS. With 2 bases removed from V and 5 bases from J, the gap between germline ends came to 13 bases. The CDR3 nucleotides are TGTGCCAGCAGTGAACCCCAGGGGCGAAGAAACACCATATATTTT. This gives the protein CASSEPQGRRNTIYF.

The chain combines TRBV14 with TRBJ1-2; 11 nucleotides line up with TRBD1. Unmatched junction bases numbered 7, after V lost 3 bases and J lost 4 bases. This CDR3 spans 16 amino acids. CDR1 is SGHDN and CDR2 is FVKESK in the germline V gene. CDR3 in amino acids: CASSHFGTGGPYGYTF. In DNA, the CDR3 is TGTGCCAGCAGCCACTTCGGGACAGGGGGTCCCTATGGCTACACCTTC.

The chain links TRBV14 to TRBJ2-7; 11 bases fit TRBD2. CDR3 size: 15 residues. CDR1 and CDR2 from the germline V gene are SGHDN and FVKESK. V lost 4 bases and J lost 2; bases outside the gene matches: 4. This CDR3 is CASSRLAGPTYEQYF. CDR3 sequence (DNA): TGTGCCAGCAGCCGACTAGCGGGACCGACCTACGAGCAGTACTTC.

The rearrangement uses TRBV4-3 and TRBJ1-3; 8 positions match TRBD1. The CDR3 totals 16 residues. Unmatched junction bases numbered 4, after V lost 2 bases and J lost 1 base. Germline lookup yields CDR1 LGHNA and CDR2 YSLEER. CDR3 nucleotides: TGCGCCAGCAGCCAAACCGGGACAGGTTCTGGAAACACCATATATTTT. Residues: CASSQTGTGSGNTIYF.

The CDR3 protein is CASSTGLARTQETQYF. The CDR3 DNA follows: TGTGCCAGCAGCACTGGACTAGCGAGGACTCAAGAGACCCAGTACTTC. The chain employs TRBV5-4 and TRBJ2-5; 9 bases agree with TRBD2. This CDR3 has 16 amino acids. J lost 2 bases, V lost 4 bases, and 9 bases had no gene match. CDR1 is SGHNT, CDR2 YYREEE, per germline (reference sequence).

The V and J genes are TRBV6-5 and TRBJ2-1, with 8 bases aligning to TRBD1. CDR3 size: 14 residues. Germline CDR1 MNHEY, CDR2 SVGAGI. The J segment lost 8 bases and the V segment lost 4 bases, leaving 7 bases of the junction unmatched. CDR3 in amino acids: CASSSRTGLDEQFF. The CDR3 DNA reads TGTGCCAGCAGTTCGAGGACAGGGCTCGATGAGCAGTTCTTC.

This clone was counted a single time. This chain links TRBV7-2 with TRBJ1-6, with 9 bases aligning to TRBD1. V dropped 3 bases and J dropped 10; count of bases not matched to a gene: 4. This CDR3 is built from 14 residues. Germline V gene lookup returns CDR1 SGHTA and CDR2 FQGNSA. DNA for the CDR3: TGTGCCAGCAGCTTCCGGGACAGGGACTCACCCCTCCACTTT. It is translated as CASSFRDRDSPLHF.

The CDR3 is CAWSRTSGGKGVQFF. As DNA, the CDR3 is TGTGCCTGGAGTCGAACTAGCGGGGGGAAAGGGGTGCAGTTCTTC. V is TRBV30 and J is TRBJ2-1, with 12 positions matching TRBD2. Losses at the gene ends were 2 bases for V and 12 bases for J; bases not matched to a gene: 11. The CDR3 contains 15 residues. Germline assignment: CDR1 GTSNPN and CDR2 SVGIG (reference sequence).

The chain links TRBV7-3 to TRBJ2-2, with 14 bases matching TRBD2. The CDR3 loop spans 18 amino acids. J gave up 5 bases and V 4 bases, and 9 bases lay outside the gene matches. From germline, CDR1 is SGHTA and CDR2 FQGTGA. CDR3 nucleotides: TGTGCCAGCAGCTCCCTAGGACTAGCGGGGGGAGAAACCGGGGAGCTGTTTTTT. Its translation is CASSSLGLAGGETGELFF.

The chain joins TRBV7-6 to TRBJ2-2, with 9 positions matching TRBD2. Germline CDR1 SGHVS, CDR2 FNYEAQ. J was trimmed by 0 bases and V by 0 bases; bases with no gene match: 5. This CDR3 has 18 residues. In DNA, the CDR3 is TGTGCCAGCAGCTTAGCGGTTCTAGCGGGGACGAACACCGGGGAGCTGTTTTTT. The encoded protein is CASSLAVLAGTNTGELFF.

The V gene is TRBV5-5, the J gene TRBJ1-5, with 10 positions matching TRBD1. V was clipped by 4 bases and J by 4 bases; unmatched bases: 5. CDR3 length: 15 residues. CDR1 is SGHKS and CDR2 is YYEKEE in the germline V gene (reference sequence). CDR3 nucleotide sequence: TGTGCCAGCAGCCTGGACAGGGGGAGAAATCAGCCCCAGCATTTT. Translating it yields CASSLDRGRNQPQHF.

The chain links TRBV6-6 to TRBJ2-3; D might be TRBD2 (6 bases). The CDR3 loop spans 16 amino acids. CDR1 and CDR2 (germline): MNHNY, SVGAGI (reference sequence). V was cut by 5 bases and J by 4 bases, with 19 bases left in between. This chain's CDR3 is CASSKGTPRAADTQYF. The CDR3 DNA reads as TGTGCCAGCAGTAAGGGGACTCCCCGGGCGGCAGATACGCAGTATTTT.

The chain combines TRBV7-2 with TRBJ1-1, with 7 bases lining up with TRBD1. This CDR3 is 13 amino acids long. V gave up 7 bases and J gave up 3 bases; unmatched junction bases: 5. Germline CDR1 SGHTA, CDR2 FQGNSA. The CDR3 sequence is CASIHRGYTEAFF. In DNA, the CDR3 is TGTGCCAGCATCCACAGGGGTTACACTGAAGCTTTCTTT.

The chain uses TRBV9 and TRBJ2-2, with 11 bases that match TRBD2. This CDR3 is built from 16 residues. V lost 2 bases and J lost 1; bases outside the gene matches: 1. CDR1 is SGDLS, CDR2 YYNGEE, per germline. The CDR3: CASSVGLAGNTGELFF. In DNA form, the CDR3 reads TGTGCCAGCAGCGTCGGACTAGCGGGGAACACCGGGGAGCTGTTTTTT.

The chain employs TRBV18 and TRBJ1-2; D unresolved. CDR3 length: 14 amino acids. Germline V gene sequence: CDR1 KGHSH, CDR2 LQKENI. Deletions cut 0 bases from V and 2 bases from J, with 7 bases between. The CDR3 DNA follows: TGTGCCAGCTCACCACCAAGCCGGAACTATGGCTACACCTTC. Amino acids: CASSPPSRNYGYTF.

This sequence joins TRBV5-4 and TRBJ1-1; D gene unclear. The CDR3 covers 14 residues. Trimming stripped 4 bases from V and 3 bases from J, with 13 bases between. CDR1 and CDR2 from the germline V gene are SGHNT and YYREEE (reference sequence). CDR3 protein: CASSPAGWDTEAFF. The CDR3 bases are TGTGCCAGCAGCCCCGCGGGGTGGGACACTGAAGCTTTCTTT. Based on the CDR3 plus reference TRBV5-4 and TRBJ1-1, the full variable domain is ETGVTQSPTHLIKTRGQQVTLRCSSQSGHNTVSWYQQALGQGPQFIFQYYREEENGRGNFPPRFSGLQFPNYSSELNVNALELDDSALYLCASSPAGWDTEAFFGQGTRLTVV.